This entry lists 8 T cell receptor beta chains sequenced from one sample in a study of shared clonotypes between healthy human individuals. Clones were read by immunoSEQ multiplex PCR, and TCRdb kept only the in-frame ones, dropping some. The profile covers hundreds of thousands of clones, with around 73% appearing a single time and 1.5% to 2% taken by the ten largest. The sequenced sample consisted of memory CD4+ T cells sorted from blood. Subset in this sample: CD45RA-negative fraction. The receptor source for this set is a woman aged 25-40 years in good health.

This chain links TRBV11-2 with TRBJ2-5; 7 bases are shared with TRBD2. Germline CDR1 reads SGHAT; CDR2 reads FQNNGV. This CDR3 has 15 residues. V lost 5 bases, J lost 4 bases, and 10 bases stayed unmatched. CDR3 sequence reads: CASSPPGEGRETQYF. DNA for the CDR3: TGTGCCAGCAGCCCACCGGGGGAGGGGAGAGAGACCCAGTACTTC.

The rearrangement joins TRBV6-1 to TRBJ1-5, with a weak D call TRBD1 (6 bases). Per germline, CDR1 MNHNS and CDR2 SASEGT. The length of the CDR3 is 15 residues. V was clipped by 2 bases and J by 5 bases, with 13 bases between them. The CDR3 bases are TGTGCCAGCAGTGAACCTAACAGGGATTATCAGCCCCAGCATTTT. Protein: CASSEPNRDYQPQHF.

The sample holds one count of this clone. The DNA of the CDR3 is TGTGCCAGCAGCACGGATTCCGGGACAGGGTTCTATGGCTACACCTTC. Translating gives CASSTDSGTGFYGYTF. The chain uses TRBV5-5 and TRBJ1-2, with 9 bases lining up with TRBD1. The CDR3 extends over 16 amino acids. Germline trimming cut 4 bases from V and 4 bases from J; bases unmatched to any gene: 11. Germline CDR1 is SGHKS and CDR2 is YYEKEE (reference sequence).

V usage is TRBV19 and J usage is TRBJ2-5; D is uncertain. Trimming pared 2 bases from V and 5 bases from J, leaving 9 bases between. Per germline, CDR1 LNHDA and CDR2 SQIVND (reference sequence). The CDR3 sequence is 13 residues long. The CDR3 sequence is CASSIKGVETQYF. The CDR3 DNA is TGTGCCAGTAGTATAAAGGGTGTCGAGACCCAGTACTTC.

V gene TRBV18 combines with J gene TRBJ2-1; D is uncertain. The germline V gene has CDR1 KGHSH and CDR2 LQKENI. Trimming removed 3 bases at V and 4 bases at J, with 10 bases between. There are 14 residues in the CDR3. The CDR3 DNA is TGTGCCAGCTCACCCCAGACAACGTACAATGAGCAGTTCTTC. Protein sequence: CASSPQTTYNEQFF.

The chain employs TRBV5-1 and TRBJ2-7; possible D gene TRBD1, 6 bases. The CDR3 loop spans 13 amino acids. In germline, CDR1 is SGHRS, CDR2 YFSETQ. V was trimmed by 7 bases and J by 3 bases, leaving 14 bases between them. CDR3 in amino acids: CASSTKGVYEQYF. In DNA, the CDR3 is TGCGCCAGCTCTACGAAGGGGGTCTACGAGCAGTACTTC.

This clone was picked up a small number of times. The V gene is TRBV2, the J gene TRBJ1-1; D might be TRBD1 (5 bases). CDR3 length equals 14 residues. V lost 6 bases and J 2 bases, leaving 13 bases between the germline ends. The germline CDR1 and CDR2 sequences are SNHLY and FYNNEI. Written as DNA, the CDR3 is TGTGCCAGCAGATTCGGGGCCGAAAACACTGAAGCTTTCTTT. Its translation is CASRFGAENTEAFF.

The gene calls are TRBV2 and TRBJ1-1; D not certain. Trimming took off 5 bases at V and 0 bases at J, with 7 bases between the two ends. CDR1 SNHLY and CDR2 FYNNEI come from the germline V gene. CDR3 length equals 13 residues. CDR3 sequence (DNA): TGTGCCAGCAGTCGCGACCTGAACACTGAAGCTTTCTTT. Its translation is CASSRDLNTEAFF.